Sequencing of this TCR beta chain was carried out in a study of CD8 T cells in Susac syndrome. Random hexamers primed reverse transcription of about 0.45 to 1 ug RNA. One entry per CDR3 protein, called by TCRdb with MiXCR from the immunoSEQ multiplex PCR reads. The profile shows roughly 180,000 distinct CDR3 sequences, about 94% of them singletons. This clonotype is a singleton in its sample. The germline V and J ends were trimmed by 6 bases and 4 bases, with 16 bases remaining between them. The germline V gene encodes CDR1 SGHVS and CDR2 FNYEAQ. This CDR3 has 15 amino acids. The genes are TRBV7-6 and TRBJ2-1, with D perhaps TRBD1 or TRBD2 (6 bases each). Sequencing was performed on CD4+ T cells from PBMCs. The receptor was isolated from a human donor with Susac syndrome. CDR3 nucleotides: TGTGCCAGCAGACTCACGGGGGCGGAATACAATGAGCAGTTCTTC. It yields the protein CASRLTGAEYNEQFF.